This T cell receptor beta chain was profiled in a study of graft-versus-host responses after intestinal transplantation. Study-level information: Each recipient received a multivisceral, liver-intestinal, or isolated intestinal graft. Induction with anti-thymocyte globulin, then tacrolimus and steroids for around three years, was given to all recipients. Whole-study findings and limits: Allografts carried high graft-versus-host to host-versus-graft clonal ratios in patients having graft-donor T cell macrochimerism.

Comment on this clone: Its antigen is not known.

Germline V gives CDR1 SGHTA, CDR2 FQGNSA. V dropped 5 bases and J dropped 3 bases, with 13 bases sitting between them. The CDR3 covers 15 residues. TCRdb keeps only in-frame clones here, not all; method: immunoSEQ multiplex PCR. The sample consists of more than 95,000 clones, roughly 87% of them appearing once. J is TRBJ1-4 and V is TRBV7-2, with D possibly being TRBD1 (6 bases). Sequences were derived from unstimulated CD4+ T cells sorted from spleen or lymph node cells, sampled before intestinal transplant. The receptor comes from a human donor who received an intestinal transplant. CDR3 residues: CASSKNRAANEKLFF. Here the CDR3 DNA reads TGTGCCAGCAGCAAAAACAGGGCGGCTAATGAAAAACTGTTTTTT.